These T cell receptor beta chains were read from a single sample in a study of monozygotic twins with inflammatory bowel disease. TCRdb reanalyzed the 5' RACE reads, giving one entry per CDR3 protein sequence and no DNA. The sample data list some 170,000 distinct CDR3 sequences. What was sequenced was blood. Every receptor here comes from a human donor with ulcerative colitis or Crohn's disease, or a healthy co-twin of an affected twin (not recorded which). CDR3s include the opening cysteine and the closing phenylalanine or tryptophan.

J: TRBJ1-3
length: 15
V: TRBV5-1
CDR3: CASSLEGNSGNTIYF

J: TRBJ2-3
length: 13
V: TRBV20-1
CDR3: CSARVGGSDTQYF

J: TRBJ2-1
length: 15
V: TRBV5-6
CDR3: CASSLSGRAYNEQFF

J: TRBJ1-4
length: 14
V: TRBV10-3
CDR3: CAISESGKREKLFF

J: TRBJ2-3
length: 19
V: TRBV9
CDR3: CASSVATSGGFTPTDTQYF

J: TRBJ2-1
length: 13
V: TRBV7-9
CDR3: CASSFLAGGNQFF

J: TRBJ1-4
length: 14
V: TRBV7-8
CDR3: CASSIRDTGEKLFF

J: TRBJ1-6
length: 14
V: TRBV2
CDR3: CASSDAGQSSPLHF

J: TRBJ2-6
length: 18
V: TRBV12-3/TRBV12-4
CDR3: CASTQGRAGGPGANVLTF

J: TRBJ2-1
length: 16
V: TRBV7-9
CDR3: CASSLSSGRAFNEQFF

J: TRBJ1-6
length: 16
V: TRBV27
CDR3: CASSRDPREVNSPLHF

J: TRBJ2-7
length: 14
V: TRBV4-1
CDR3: CASSQDAGGGEQYF

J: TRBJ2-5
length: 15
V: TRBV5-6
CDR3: CASSPRLADQETQYF

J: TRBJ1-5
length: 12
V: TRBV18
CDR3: CASSPRNQPQHF

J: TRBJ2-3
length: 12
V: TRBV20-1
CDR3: CSARWGADTQYF

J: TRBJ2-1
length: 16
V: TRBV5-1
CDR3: CASSLDPGGTYNEQFF

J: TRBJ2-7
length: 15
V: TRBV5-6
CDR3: CASSTWDSQTYEQYF

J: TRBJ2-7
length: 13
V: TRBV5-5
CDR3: CASRTPQDYEQYF

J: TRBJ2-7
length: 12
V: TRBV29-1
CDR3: CSVGVSGYEQYF

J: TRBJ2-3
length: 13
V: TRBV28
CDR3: CASSSAGRYTQYF

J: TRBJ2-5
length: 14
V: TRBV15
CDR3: CATSRRPGQGVEYF

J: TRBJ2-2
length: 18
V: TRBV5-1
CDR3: CASSPQTGSAGNTGELFF

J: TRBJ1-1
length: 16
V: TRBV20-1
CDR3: CSARYAGGSMNTEAFF

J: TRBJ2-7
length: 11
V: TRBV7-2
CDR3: CASSELYEQYF

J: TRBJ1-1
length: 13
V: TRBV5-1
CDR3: CASSSRVNTEAFF

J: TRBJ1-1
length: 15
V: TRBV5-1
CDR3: CASSLLGLRSTEAFF

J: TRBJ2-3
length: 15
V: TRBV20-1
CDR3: CSARPDRGSTDTQYF

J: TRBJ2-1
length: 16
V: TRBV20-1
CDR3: CSATTPTGGNDYEQFF

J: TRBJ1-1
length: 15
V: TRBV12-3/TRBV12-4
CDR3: CASSLVSGMNTEAFF

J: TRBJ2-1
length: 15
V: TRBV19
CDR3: CASKFSGASYNEQFF

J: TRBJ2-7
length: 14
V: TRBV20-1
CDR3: CSAPPGTGTYEQYF

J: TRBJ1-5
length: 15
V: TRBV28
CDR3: CASRVHTGTNQPQHF

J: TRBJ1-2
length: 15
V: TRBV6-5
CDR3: CASSYSPDHYYGYTF

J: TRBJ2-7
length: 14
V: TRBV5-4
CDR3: CASSSGTRADEQYF

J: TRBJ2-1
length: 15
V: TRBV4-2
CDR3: CASSQRGSSGNEQFF

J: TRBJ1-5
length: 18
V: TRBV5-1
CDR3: CASSPGTGGPLSNQPQHF

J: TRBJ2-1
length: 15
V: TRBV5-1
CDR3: CASSLGGATYNEQFF

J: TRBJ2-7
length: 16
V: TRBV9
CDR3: CASSPGAGQFPYEQYF

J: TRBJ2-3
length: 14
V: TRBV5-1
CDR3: CASSFAVSTDTQYF

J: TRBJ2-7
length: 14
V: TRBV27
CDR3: CASSLLGFGYEQYF

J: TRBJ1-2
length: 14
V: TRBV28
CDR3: CASSPRDIDYGYTF

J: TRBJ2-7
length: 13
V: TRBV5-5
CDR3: CASSLRLAYEQYF

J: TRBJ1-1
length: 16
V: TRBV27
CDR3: CASFISPGRVNTEASF

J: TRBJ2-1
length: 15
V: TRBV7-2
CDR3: CASSLVAGGPNEQFF

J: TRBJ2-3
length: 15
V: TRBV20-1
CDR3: CSARDRAQGLDTQYF

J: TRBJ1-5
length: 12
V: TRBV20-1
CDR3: CSAIQGYQPQHF

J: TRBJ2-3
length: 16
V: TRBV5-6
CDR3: CASSLKGLAVTDTQYF

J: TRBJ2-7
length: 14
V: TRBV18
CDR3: CASSPSGRDNEQYF

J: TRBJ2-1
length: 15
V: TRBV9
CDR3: CASSEQGFPYNEQFF

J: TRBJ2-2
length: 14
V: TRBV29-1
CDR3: CSVGTGANTGELFF

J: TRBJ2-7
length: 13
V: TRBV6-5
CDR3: CASSPITSYEQYF

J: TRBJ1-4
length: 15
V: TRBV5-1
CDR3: CASSLQGAANEKLFF

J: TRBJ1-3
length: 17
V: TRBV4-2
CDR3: CASSQLDGGGSGNTIYF

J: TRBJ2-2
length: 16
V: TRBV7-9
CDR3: CASSSSDRAGGGELFF

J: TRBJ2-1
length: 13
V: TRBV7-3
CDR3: CASSPQALDEQFF

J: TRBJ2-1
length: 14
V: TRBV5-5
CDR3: CASSLAADYNEQFF

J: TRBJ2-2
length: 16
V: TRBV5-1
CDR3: CASSLEASGEAGELFF

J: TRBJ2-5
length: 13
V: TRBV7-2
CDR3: CASSFGGQETQYF